This T cell receptor beta chain was captured by sequencing in a study of cytomegalovirus exposure and HLA in healthy donors. Using immunoSEQ multiplex PCR, the repertoire was profiled, and TCRdb retains in-frame clones only, with some absent. This sample has fewer than 250,000 clones, with 85% to 90% found just once. The CDR3 sequence is 15 residues long. Germline lookup yields CDR1 MNHEY and CDR2 SMNVEV (reference sequence). Points on this clone: Its antigen is currently unknown.

Notes on the study in general: The classifier, whose performance was assessed in both the original and validation cohorts, reportedly diagnosed cytomegalovirus status with high specificity and sensitivity.

The material sequenced was PBMCs. This receptor was obtained from a man in his late teens or twenties in good health and CMV-seronegative. The chain carries TRBV27 and TRBJ2-5; tentative D call: TRBD1 (5 bases). With the DNA end fitting TRBJ2-7 better, the J assignment may be wrong. The CDR3 is CASSLSSGKGYEQYF. CDR3 nucleotide sequence: TGTGCCAGCAGTTTATCGTCAGGGAAGGGGTACGAGCAGTACTTC.